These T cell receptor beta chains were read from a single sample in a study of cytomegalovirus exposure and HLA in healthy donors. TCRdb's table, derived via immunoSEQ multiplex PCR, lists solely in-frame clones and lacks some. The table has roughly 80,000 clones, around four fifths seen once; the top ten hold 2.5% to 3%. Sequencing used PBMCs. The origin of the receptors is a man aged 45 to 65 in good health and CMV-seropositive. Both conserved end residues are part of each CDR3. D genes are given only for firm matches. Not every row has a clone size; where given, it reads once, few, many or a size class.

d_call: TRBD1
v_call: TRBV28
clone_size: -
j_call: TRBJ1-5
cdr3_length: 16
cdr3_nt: TGTGCCAGCAGAACAGGGGAGGTTGTCAGCAATCAGCCCCAGCATTTT
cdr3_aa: CASRTGEVVSNQPQHF

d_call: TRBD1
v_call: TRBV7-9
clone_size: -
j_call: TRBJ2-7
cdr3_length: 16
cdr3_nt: TGTTCCAGCAGCAGATGGGCCTTGGGACAGTCCTACGAGCAGTACTTC
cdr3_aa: CSSSRWALGQSYEQYF

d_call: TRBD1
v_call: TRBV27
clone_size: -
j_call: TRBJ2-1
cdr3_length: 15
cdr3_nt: TGTGCCAGCCTCTTGGGGCAGGGGGCGATTAATGAGCAGTTCTTC
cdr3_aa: CASLLGQGAINEQFF

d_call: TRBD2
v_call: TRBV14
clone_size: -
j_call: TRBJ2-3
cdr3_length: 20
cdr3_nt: TGTGCCAGCAGCCAACTCGAGGTAGCGGGAGTATGGGGACTGGAAAATACGCAGTATTTT
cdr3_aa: CASSQLEVAGVWGLENTQYF

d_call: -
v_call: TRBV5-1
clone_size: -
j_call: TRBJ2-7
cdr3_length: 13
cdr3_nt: TGCGCCAGCAGTTCCGGGAGCTCCTACGAGCAGTACTTC
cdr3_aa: CASSSGSSYEQYF

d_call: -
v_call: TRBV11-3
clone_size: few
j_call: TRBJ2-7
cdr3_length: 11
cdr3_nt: TGTGCCAGCAGCTTCAGGGGCGAGCAGTACTTC
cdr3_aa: CASSFRGEQYF

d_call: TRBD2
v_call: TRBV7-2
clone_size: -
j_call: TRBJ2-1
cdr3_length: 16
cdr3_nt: TGTGCCAGCAGCTTAGTGGGGACTAGCGGATACAATGAGCAGTTCTTC
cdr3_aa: CASSLVGTSGYNEQFF

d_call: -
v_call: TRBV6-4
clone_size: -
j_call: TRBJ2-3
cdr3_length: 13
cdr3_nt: TGTGCCAGCAGCGGGAGTGCCACAGATACGCAGTATTTT
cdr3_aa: CASSGSATDTQYF

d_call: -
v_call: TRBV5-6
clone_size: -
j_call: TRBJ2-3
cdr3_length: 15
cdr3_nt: TGTGCCAGCAGCTTGCTTGGTACTAGCACAGATACGCAGTATTTT
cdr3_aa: CASSLLGTSTDTQYF

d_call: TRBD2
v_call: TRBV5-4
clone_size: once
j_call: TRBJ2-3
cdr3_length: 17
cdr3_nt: TGTGCCAGCAGCTCTGGCCCCGGGACTAGCGTGACAGATACGCAGTATTTT
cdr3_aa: CASSSGPGTSVTDTQYF

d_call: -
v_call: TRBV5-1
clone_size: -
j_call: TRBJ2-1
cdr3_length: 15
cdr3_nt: TGCGCCAGCAGCTTGCGGGGAGAATCATACAATGAGCAGTTCTTC
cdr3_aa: CASSLRGESYNEQFF

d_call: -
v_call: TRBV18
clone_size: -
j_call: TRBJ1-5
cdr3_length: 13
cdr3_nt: TGTGCCAGCTCACCAGAGTCTTTTATACCCCAGCATTTT
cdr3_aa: CASSPESFIPQHF

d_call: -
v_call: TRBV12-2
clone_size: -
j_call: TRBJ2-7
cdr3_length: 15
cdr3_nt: TGTGCAAGTCGAATGGGGACAGGGTCACTGTTGGGGCAGTACTTC
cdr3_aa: CASRMGTGSLLGQYF

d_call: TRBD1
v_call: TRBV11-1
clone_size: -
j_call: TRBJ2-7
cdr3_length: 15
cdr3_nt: TGTGCCAGCAGCCCCCAAGGGGGCGGAACTTACGAGCAGTACTTC
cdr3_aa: CASSPQGGGTYEQYF

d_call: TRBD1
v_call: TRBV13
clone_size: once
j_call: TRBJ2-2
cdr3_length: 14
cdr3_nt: TGTGCCAGCAGCTTGGACAGGTTCACCGGGGAGCTGTTTTTT
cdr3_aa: CASSLDRFTGELFF

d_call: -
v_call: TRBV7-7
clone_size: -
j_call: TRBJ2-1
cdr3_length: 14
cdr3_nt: TGTGCCAGCAGCCGGACAGTCTCCTACAATGAGCAGTTCTTC
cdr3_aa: CASSRTVSYNEQFF

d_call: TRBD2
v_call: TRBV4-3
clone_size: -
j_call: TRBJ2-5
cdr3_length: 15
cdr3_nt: TGCGCCAGCAGCCATACTAGCGGGGGGCAAGAGACCCAGTACTTC
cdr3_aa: CASSHTSGGQETQYF

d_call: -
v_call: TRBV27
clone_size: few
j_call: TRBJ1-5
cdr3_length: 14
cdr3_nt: TGTGCCAGCAGCCTTTCGGGGGAGCGGAGACCCCAGCATTTT
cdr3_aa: CASSLSGERRPQHF

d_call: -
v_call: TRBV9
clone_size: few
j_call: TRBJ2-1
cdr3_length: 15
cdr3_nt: TGTGCCAGCGGTCTAGAGGCTAGCGAGTACAATGAGCAGTTCTTC
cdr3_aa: CASGLEASEYNEQFF

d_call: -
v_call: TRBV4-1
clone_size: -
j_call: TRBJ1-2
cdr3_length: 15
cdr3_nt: TGCGCCAGCAGCCATGGGACATCCTCTAACTATGGCTACACCTTC
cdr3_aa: CASSHGTSSNYGYTF

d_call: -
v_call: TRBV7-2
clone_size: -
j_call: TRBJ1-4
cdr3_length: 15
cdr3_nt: TGTGCCAGCAGCTTCCAGGGAGGCTTTAGGGAAAAACTGTTTTTT
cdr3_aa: CASSFQGGFREKLFF

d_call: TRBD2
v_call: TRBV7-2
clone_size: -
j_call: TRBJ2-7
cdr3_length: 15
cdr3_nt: TGTGCCAGCAGCCAAAACGGGCTAGCGGCTTACGAGCAGTACTTC
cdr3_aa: CASSQNGLAAYEQYF